The following is a T cell receptor beta chain sequence with its context. This clonotype occurred many times. No cognate antigen has been identified for it. No much larger clone exists at a distance of one base, and base qualities are not known. The library came from PCR. For sequencing, an Illumina HiSeq 2500 was employed. Molecular barcoding was employed in the preparation of TCR libraries, with unique molecular identifiers being used to normalize TCRbeta repertoire quantification. TCRdb took the public reads, trimmed them with fastp at Q25, ran MiXCR for clone calling and kept in-frame beta chains. Rows merge per CDR3 protein into single entries with the most common DNA and genes. Within this sample are around 270,000 distinct CDR3 sequences, with over 9% of them counted one time only. Approximately 7% of the sample is in the top ten clones. These data are taken from a study of T-cell reconstitution after alpha-beta-depleted transplantation in children (dated by TCRdb to the mid-2010s). About the investigation overall: Using TCR repertoire profiling, the study quantitatively followed how T-cell immune reconstitution unfolded in children after TCRalphabeta/CD19-depleted allogeneic hematopoietic cell transplantation.

Explained via the paper, the treatment or condition label denotes: allogeneic hematopoietic cell transplantation with graft depleted of TCRalphabeta T cells and CD19 B cells. TCRalphabeta/CD19-depleted allogeneic hematopoietic cell grafts were given to the transplant recipients, all of whom were children. The paper's findings and limits, for the study overall: Over subsequent months, a decline in hyperexpanded clone frequencies was noted, and after one year, T-cell counts and TCRbeta diversity were mostly ascribed to newly produced T cells. In some patients, high TCRbeta diversity at day 60 was attributed to recipient T cells and intrathymic progenitors that had survived conditioning. Apparently early alphabetaT-cell count recovery about two months after transplant reportedly relied on only several hundred rapidly expanded clones derived from non-depleted graft cells.

CDR1 and CDR2 (SGHTA, FQGNSA) derive from the germline V gene. Reading from cysteine to phenylalanine, the CDR3 counts 16 amino acids. Only CDR3 DNA remains: 48 bases, in frame from the first base. The germline ends are 15 bases apart after V is trimmed by 0 bases and J by 3 bases. The sequences come from PBMCs, collected before TCRalphabeta/CD19-depleted stem cell transplant. Recombination linked TRBV7-2 to TRBJ2-7; a weak D assignment points to TRBD2 (6 bases agree). The TCR was taken from a boy in the first two years of life with acute myeloid leukemia, due to receive a stem cell transplant. This receptor carries the CDR3 CASSLASTGVVYEQYF. The DNA is as follows: TGTGCCAGCAGCTTAGCGAGTACGGGAGTAGTCTACGAGCAGTACTTC.